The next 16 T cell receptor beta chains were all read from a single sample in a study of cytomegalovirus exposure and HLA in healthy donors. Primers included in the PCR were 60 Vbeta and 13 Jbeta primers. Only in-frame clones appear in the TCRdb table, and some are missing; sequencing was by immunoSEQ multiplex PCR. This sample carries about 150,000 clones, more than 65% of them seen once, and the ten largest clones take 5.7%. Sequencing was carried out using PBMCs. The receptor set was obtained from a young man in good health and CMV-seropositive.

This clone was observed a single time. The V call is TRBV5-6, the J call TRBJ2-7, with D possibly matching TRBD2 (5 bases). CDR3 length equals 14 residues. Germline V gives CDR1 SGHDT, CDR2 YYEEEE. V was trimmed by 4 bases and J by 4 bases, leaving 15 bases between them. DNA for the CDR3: TGTGCCAGCAGCGAAGGACTGGGCAGGTACGAGCAGTACTTC. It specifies CASSEGLGRYEQYF.

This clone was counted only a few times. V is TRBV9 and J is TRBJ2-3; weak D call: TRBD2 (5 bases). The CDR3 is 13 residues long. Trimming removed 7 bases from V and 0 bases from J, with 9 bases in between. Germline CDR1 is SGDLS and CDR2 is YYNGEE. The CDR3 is CASGGTSTDTQYF. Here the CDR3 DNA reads TGTGCCAGCGGAGGTACTAGCACAGATACGCAGTATTTT.

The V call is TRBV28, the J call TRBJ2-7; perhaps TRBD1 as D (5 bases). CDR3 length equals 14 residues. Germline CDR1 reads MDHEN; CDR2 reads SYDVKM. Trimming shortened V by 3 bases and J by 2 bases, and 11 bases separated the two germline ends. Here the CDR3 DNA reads TGTGCCAGCAGTTTCCCTGACAGTACCTACGAGCAGTACTTC. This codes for CASSFPDSTYEQYF. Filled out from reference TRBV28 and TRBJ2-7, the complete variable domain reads DVKVTQSSRYLVKRTGEKVFLECVQDMDHENMFWYRQDPGLGLRLIYFSYDVKMKEKGDIPEGYSVSREKKERFSLILESASTNQTSMYLCASSFPDSTYEQYFGPGTRLTVT.

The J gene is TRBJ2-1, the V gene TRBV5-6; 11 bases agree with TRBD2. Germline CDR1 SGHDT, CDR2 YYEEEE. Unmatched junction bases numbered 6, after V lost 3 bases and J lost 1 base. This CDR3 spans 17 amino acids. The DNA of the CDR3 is TGTGCCAGCAGCTACGGACTAGCGGGTCTTTCCTACAATGAGCAGTTCTTC. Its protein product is CASSYGLAGLSYNEQFF.

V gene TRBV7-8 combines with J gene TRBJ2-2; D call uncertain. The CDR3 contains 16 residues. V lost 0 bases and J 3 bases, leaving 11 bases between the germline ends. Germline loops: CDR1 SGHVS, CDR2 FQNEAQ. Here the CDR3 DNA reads TGTGCCAGCAGCTTAGCATACGGGTCTGACACCGGGGAGCTGTTTTTT. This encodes CASSLAYGSDTGELFF. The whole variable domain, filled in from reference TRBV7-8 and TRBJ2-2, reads GAGVSQSPRYKVAKRGQDVALRCDPISGHVSLFWYQQALGQGPEFLTYFQNEAQLDKSGLPSDRFFAERPEGSVSTLKIQRTQQEDSAVYLCASSLAYGSDTGELFFGEGSRLTVL.

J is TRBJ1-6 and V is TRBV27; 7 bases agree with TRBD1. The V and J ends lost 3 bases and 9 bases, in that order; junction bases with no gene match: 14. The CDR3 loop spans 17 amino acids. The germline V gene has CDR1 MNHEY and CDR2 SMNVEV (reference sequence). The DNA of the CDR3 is TGTGCCAGCAGTTTGAGCAAAACACAGGGGCGGAGTTCACCCCTCCACTTT. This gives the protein CASSLSKTQGRSSPLHF.

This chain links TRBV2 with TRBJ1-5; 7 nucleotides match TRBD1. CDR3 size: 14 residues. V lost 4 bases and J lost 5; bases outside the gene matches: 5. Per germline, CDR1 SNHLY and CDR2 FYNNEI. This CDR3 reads CASSGQGGDQPQHF. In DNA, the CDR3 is TGTGCCAGCAGTGGACAGGGAGGCGATCAGCCCCAGCATTTT. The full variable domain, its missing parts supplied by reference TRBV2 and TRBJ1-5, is EPEVTQTPSHQVTQMGQEVILRCVPISNHLYFYWYRQILGQKVEFLVSFYNNEISEKSEIFDDQFSVERPDGSNFTLKIRSTKLEDSAMYFCASSGQGGDQPQHFGDGTRLSIL.

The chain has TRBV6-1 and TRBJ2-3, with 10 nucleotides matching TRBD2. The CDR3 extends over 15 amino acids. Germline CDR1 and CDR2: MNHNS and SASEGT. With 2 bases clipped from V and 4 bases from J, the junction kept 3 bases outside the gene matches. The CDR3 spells CASSEMSGGADTQYF. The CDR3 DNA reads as TGTGCCAGCAGTGAAATGAGCGGGGGGGCAGATACGCAGTATTTT.

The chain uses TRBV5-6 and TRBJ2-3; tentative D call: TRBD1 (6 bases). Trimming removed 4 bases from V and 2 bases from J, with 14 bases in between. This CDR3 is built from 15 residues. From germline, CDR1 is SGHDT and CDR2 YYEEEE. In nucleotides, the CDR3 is TGTGCCAGCAGCCCCAGGGGTTTAGACACAGATACGCAGTATTTT. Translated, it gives CASSPRGLDTDTQYF.

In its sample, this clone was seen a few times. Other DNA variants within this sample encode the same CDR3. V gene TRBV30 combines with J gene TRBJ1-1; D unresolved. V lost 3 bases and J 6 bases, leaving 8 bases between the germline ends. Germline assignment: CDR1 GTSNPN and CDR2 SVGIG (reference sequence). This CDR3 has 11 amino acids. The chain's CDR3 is CAWSRGAEAFF. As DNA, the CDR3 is TGTGCCTGGAGCCGCGGGGCTGAAGCTTTCTTT.

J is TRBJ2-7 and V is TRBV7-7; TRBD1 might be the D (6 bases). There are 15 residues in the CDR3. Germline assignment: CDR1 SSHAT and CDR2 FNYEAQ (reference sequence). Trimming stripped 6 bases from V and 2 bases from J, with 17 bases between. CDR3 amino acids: CASRQGQRGPYEQYF. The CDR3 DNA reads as TGTGCCAGCAGACAGGGACAAAGGGGTCCCTACGAGCAGTACTTC.

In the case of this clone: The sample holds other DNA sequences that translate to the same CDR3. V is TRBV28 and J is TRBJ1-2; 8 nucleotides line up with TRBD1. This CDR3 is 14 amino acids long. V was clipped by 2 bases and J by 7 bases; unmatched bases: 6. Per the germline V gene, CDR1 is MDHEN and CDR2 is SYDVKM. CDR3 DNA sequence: TGTGCCAGCAGTTTACGGACAGGGAGAGGTGGCTACACCTTC. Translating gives CASSLRTGRGGYTF.

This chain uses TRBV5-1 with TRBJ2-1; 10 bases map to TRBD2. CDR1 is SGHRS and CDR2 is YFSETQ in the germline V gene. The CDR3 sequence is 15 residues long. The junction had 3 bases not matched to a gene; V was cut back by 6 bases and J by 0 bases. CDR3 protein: CASNGLADSYNEQFF. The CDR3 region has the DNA TGCGCCAGCAACGGACTAGCGGACTCCTACAATGAGCAGTTCTTC.

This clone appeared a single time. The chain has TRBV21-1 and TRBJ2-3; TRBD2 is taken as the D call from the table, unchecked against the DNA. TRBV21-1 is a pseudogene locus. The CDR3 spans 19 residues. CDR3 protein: CASSKLGLSLAGGPTTQYF. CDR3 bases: TGTGCCAGCAGCAAACTAGGTTTGAGTCTAGCGGGAGGGCCAACCACGCAGTATTTT.

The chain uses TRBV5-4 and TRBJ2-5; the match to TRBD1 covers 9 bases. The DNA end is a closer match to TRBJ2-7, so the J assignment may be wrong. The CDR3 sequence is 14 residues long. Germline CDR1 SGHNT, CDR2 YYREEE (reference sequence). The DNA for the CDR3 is TGTGCCAGCAGCGTGGACAGGGGCTCCTACGAGCAGTACTTC. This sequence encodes CASSVDRGSYEQYF.

The CDR3 DNA reads TGTGCCAGCAGCCCGGGGGACAGGGTGGGCACAGATACGCAGTATTTT. Translation gives CASSPGDRVGTDTQYF. The genes are TRBV7-2 and TRBJ2-3, with TRBD1 identical over 9 bases. CDR1 and CDR2 (germline): SGHTA, FQGNSA. V was clipped by 5 bases and J by 1 base; unmatched bases: 7. The CDR3 spans 16 residues.